The sequence of this TCR beta chain was determined in a study of CD8 T cells in ankylosing spondylitis. There are many counts of this clonotype. No antigen is known for it. 5'-RACE, quantitative and with molecular barcodes, yielded the TCR beta libraries. MiXCR, run by TCRdb on the 5' RACE reads, gives a single entry per CDR3 protein. The table records 150,000 or so distinct CDR3 sequences, about 9.9% of them present only once. Points from the study as a whole: Several of the motif variants were reported before in synovial fluid and blood from reactive arthritis. One TCR beta motif, made up of eight highly homologous variants, appeared characteristic of ankylosing spondylitis blood.

Looked up from germline, CDR1 is SGDLS and CDR2 is YYNGEE. There are 15 residues in the CDR3. V shed 3 bases and J 7 bases; nucleotides not matched to a gene: 6. Sequencing input: blood, either unsorted or a sorted T cell fraction (not recorded which). The sequence was obtained from a male donor with ankylosing spondylitis or in good health (not recorded which). The rearrangement links TRBV9 to TRBJ2-2, with 10 bases identical to TRBD2. Here the CDR3 reads CASSETSGPIGELFF. The CDR3 nucleotides read TGTGCCAGCAGCGAGACTAGCGGGCCAATCGGGGAGCTGTTTTTT.